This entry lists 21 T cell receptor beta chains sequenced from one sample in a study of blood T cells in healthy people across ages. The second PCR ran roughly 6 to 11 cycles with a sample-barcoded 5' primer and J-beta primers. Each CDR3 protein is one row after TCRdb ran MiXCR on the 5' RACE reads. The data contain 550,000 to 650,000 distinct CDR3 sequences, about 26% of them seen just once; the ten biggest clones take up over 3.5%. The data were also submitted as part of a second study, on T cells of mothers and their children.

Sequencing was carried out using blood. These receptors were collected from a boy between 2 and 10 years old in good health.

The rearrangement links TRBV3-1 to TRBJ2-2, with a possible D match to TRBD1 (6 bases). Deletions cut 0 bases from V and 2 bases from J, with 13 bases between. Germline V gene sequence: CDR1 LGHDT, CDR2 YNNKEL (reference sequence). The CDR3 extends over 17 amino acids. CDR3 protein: CASSQEGLDRNTGELFF. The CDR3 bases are TGTGCCAGCAGCCAAGAGGGGCTGGACAGAAACACCGGGGAGCTGTTTTTT.

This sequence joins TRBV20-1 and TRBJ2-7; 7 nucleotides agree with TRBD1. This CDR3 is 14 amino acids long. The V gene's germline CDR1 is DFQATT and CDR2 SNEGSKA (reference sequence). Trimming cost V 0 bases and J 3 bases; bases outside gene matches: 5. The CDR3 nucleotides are TGCAGTGCTAGAGATATCCAGGGGGTCTACGAGCAGTACTTC. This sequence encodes CSARDIQGVYEQYF.

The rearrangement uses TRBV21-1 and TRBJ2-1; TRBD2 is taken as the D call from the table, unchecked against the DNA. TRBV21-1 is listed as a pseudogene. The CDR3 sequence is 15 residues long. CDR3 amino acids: CASSKMGEVLNEQFF. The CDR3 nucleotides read TGTGCCAGCAGCAAAATGGGAGAAGTGTTGAATGAGCAGTTCTTC.

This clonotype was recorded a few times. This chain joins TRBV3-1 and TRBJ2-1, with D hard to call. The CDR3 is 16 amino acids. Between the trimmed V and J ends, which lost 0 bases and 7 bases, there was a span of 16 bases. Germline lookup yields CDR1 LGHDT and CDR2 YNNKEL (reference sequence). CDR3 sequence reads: CASSQDPLVPKNEQFF. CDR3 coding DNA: TGTGCCAGCAGCCAAGATCCCCTAGTGCCCAAGAATGAGCAGTTCTTC.

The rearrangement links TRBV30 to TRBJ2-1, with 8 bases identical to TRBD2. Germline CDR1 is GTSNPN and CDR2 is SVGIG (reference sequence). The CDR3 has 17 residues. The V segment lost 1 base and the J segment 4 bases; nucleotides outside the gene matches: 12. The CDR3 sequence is CAWSGIVSGSGYNEQFF. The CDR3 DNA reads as TGTGCCTGGAGTGGAATAGTCAGCGGGAGTGGGTACAATGAGCAGTTCTTC. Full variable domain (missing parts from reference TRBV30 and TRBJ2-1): SQTIHQWPATLVQPVGSPLSLECTVEGTSNPNLYWYRQAAGRGLQLLFYSVGIGQISSEVPQNLSASRPQDRQFILSSKKLLLSDSGFYLCAWSGIVSGSGYNEQFFGPGTRLTVL.

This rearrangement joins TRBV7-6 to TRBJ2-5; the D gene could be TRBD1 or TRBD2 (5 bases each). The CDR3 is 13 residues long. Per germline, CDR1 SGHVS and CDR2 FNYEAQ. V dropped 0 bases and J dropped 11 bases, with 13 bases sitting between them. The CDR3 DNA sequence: TGTGCCAGCAGCTTAGCGGGACCGGGTGAGCAGTACTTC. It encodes CASSLAGPGEQYF.

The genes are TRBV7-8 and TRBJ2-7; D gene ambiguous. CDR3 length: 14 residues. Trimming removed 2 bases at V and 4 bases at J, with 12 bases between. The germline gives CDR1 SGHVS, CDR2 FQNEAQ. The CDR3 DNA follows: TGTGCCAGCAGCTTAAGCTGGGGTGCGTACGAGCAGTACTTC. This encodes CASSLSWGAYEQYF. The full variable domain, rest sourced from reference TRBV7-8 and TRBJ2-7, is GAGVSQSPRYKVAKRGQDVALRCDPISGHVSLFWYQQALGQGPEFLTYFQNEAQLDKSGLPSDRFFAERPEGSVSTLKIQRTQQEDSAVYLCASSLSWGAYEQYFGPGTRLTVT.

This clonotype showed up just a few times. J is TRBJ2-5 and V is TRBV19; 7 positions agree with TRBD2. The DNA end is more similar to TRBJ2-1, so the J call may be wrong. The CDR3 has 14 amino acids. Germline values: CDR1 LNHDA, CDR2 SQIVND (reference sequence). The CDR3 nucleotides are TGTGCCAGTAGTAGCGGACTAGAAATATATGAGCAGTTCTTC. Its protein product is CASSSGLEIYEQFF.

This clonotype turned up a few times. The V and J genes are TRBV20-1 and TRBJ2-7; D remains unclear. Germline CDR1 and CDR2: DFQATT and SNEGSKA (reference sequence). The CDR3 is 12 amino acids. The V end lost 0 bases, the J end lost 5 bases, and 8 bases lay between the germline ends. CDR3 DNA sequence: TGCAGTGCTAGAGATTCCCAGCACGAGCAGTACTTC. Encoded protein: CSARDSQHEQYF.

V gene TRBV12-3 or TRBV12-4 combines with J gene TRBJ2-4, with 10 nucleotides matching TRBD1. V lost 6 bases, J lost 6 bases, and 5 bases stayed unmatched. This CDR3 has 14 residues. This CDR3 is CASSYRDRGNIQYF. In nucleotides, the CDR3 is TGTGCCAGCAGCTACAGGGACAGGGGAAACATTCAGTACTTC.

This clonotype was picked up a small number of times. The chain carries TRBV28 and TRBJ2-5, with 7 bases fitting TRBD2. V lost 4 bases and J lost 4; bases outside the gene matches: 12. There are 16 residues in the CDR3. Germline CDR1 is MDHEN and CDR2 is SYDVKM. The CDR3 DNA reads TGTGCCAGCAGTTCCCGCGGAGCGGGGTTTCGAGAGACCCAGTACTTC. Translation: CASSSRGAGFRETQYF.

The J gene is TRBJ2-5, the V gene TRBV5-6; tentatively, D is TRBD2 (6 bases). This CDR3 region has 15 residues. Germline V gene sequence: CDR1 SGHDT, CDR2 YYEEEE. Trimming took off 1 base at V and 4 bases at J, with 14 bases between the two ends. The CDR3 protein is CASSLWAGRGETQYF. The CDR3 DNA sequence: TGTGCCAGCAGCTTGTGGGCCGGGAGAGGAGAGACCCAGTACTTC.

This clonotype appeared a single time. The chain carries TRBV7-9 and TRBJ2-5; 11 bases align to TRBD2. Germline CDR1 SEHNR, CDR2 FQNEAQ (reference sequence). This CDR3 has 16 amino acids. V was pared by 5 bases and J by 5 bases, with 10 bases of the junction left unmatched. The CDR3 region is CASSHTGLAVSETQYF. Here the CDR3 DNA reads TGTGCCAGCAGCCACACGGGACTAGCGGTCTCGGAGACCCAGTACTTC. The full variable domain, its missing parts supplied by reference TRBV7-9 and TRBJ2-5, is DTGVSQNPRHKITKRGQNVTFRCDPISEHNRLYWYRQTLGQGPEFLTYFQNEAQLEKSRLLSDRFSAERPKGSFSTLEIQRTEQGDSAMYLCASSHTGLAVSETQYFGPGTRLLVL.

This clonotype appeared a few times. The CDR3 here is CAWGGPDLAKNIQYF. The CDR3 DNA follows: TGTGCCTGGGGCGGACCAGATCTAGCCAAAAACATTCAGTACTTC. J is TRBJ2-4 and V is TRBV30; D is unclear. The V end lost 5 bases, the J end lost 0 bases, and 14 bases lay between the germline ends. CDR1 GTSNPN and CDR2 SVGIG come from the germline V gene (reference sequence). The CDR3 totals 15 residues.

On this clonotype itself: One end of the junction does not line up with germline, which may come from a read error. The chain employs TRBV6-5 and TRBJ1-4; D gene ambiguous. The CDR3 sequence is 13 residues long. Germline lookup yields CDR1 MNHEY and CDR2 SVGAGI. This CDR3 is CDSSYSKEEKLFF. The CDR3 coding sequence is TGTGACAGCAGTTACTCGAAGGAAGAAAAACTGTTTTTT.

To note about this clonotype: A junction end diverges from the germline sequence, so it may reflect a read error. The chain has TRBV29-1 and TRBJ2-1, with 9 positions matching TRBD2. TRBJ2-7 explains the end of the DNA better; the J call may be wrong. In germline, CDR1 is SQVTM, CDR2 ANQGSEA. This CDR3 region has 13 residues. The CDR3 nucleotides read TGCAACGTTGGCGGACTAGCGAGTTACGAGCAGTACTTC. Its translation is CNVGGLASYEQYF.

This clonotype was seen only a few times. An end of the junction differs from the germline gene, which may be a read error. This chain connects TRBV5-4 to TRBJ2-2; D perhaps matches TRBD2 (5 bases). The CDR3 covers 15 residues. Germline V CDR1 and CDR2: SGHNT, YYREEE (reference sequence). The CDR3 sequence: CASSLDRGYTGELFF. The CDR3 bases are TGCGCCAGCAGCTTGGACCGGGGATACACCGGGGAGCTGTTTTTT.

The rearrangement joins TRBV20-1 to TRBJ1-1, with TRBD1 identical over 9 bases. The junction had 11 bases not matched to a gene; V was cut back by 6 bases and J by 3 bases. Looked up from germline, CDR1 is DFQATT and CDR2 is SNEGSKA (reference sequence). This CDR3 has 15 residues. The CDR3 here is CSARRGTGSDTEAFF. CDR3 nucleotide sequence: TGCAGTGCCCGGCGAGGGACAGGGTCGGACACTGAAGCTTTCTTT.

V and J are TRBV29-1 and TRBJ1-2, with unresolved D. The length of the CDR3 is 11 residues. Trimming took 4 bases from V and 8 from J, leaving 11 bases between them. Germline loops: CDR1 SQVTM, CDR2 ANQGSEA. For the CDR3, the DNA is TGCAGCGTTGTCCCCCAGGCGGGCTACACCTTC. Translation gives CSVVPQAGYTF.

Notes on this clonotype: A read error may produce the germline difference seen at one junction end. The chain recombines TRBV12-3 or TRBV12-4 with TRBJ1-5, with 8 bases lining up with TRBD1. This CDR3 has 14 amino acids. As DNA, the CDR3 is TGTGCCGGCAGCAGGGGACAGGGCAATCAGCCCCAGCATTTT. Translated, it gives CAGSRGQGNQPQHF.

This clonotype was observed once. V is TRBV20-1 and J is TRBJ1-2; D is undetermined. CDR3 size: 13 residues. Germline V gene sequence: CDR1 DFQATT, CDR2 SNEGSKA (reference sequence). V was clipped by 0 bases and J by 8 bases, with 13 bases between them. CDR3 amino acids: CSAREMDSSGYTF. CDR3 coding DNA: TGCAGTGCTAGAGAGATGGACTCCAGCGGCTACACCTTC.